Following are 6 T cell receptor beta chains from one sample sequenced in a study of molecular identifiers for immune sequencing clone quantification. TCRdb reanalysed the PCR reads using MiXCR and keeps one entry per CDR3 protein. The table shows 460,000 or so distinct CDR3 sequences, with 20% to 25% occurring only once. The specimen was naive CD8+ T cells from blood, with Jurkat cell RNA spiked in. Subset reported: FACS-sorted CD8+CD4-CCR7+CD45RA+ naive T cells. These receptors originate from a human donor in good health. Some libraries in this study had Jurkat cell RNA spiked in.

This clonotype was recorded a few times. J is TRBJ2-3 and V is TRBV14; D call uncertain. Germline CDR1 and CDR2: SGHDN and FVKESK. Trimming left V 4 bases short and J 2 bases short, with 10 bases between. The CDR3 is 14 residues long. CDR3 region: CASSLWEITDTQYF. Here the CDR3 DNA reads TGTGCCAGCAGCCTGTGGGAAATCACAGATACGCAGTATTTT.

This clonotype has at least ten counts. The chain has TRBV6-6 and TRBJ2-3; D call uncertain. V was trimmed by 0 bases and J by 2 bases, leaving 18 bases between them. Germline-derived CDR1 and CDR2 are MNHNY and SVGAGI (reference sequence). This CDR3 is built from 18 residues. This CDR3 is CASSYSNLGLYTTDTQYF. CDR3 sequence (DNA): TGTGCCAGCAGTTACTCGAATCTGGGCCTCTACACCACAGATACGCAGTATTTT.

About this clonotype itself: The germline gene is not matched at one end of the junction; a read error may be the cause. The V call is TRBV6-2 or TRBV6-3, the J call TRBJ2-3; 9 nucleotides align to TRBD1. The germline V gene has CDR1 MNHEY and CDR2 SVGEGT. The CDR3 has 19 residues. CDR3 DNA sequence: TGTGCCGGCAGTTCCGCCGGGACAGGGCGATGGGGAAGCACAGATACGCAGTATTTT. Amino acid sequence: CAGSSAGTGRWGSTDTQYF.

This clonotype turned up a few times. The CDR3 loop is CASSLNRGPHEQYF. The CDR3 DNA reads as TGTGCCAGCAGTTTAAACAGGGGGCCCCACGAGCAGTACTTC. The J gene is TRBJ2-7, the V gene TRBV28; 9 nucleotides align to TRBD1. The V segment lost 2 bases and the J segment 5 bases; nucleotides outside the gene matches: 4. CDR3 length: 14 amino acids. Germline V gene data show CDR1 as MDHEN and CDR2 as SYDVKM.

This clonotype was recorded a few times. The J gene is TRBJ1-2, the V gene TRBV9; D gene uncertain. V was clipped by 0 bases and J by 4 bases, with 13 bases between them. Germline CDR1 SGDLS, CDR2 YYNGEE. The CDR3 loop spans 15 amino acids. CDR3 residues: CASSVGSSAVYGYTF. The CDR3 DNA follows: TGTGCCAGCAGCGTAGGAAGTTCGGCAGTCTATGGCTACACCTTC.

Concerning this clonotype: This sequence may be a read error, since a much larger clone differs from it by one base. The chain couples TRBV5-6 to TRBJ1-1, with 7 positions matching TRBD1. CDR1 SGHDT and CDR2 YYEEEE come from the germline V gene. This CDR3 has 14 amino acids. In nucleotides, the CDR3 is TGTGCCAGCAGTCCGGGACAGACGAACACTGAAGATTTCTTT. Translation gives CASSPGQTNTEDFF. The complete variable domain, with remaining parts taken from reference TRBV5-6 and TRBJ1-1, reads DAGVTQSPTHLIKTRGQQVTLRCSPKSGHDTVSWYQQALGQGPQFIFQYYEEEERQRGNFPDRFSGHQFPNYSSELNVNALLLGDSALYLCASSPGQTNTEDFFGQGTRLTVV.